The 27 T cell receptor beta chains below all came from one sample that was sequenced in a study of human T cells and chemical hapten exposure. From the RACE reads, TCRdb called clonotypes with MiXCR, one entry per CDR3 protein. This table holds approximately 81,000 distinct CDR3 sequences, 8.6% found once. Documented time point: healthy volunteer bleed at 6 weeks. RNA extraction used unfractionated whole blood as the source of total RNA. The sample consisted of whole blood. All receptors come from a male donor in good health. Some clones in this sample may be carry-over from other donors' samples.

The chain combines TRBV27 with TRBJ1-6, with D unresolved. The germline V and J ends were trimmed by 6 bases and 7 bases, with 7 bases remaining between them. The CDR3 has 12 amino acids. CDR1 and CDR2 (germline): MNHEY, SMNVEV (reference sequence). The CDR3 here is CASSPPNSPLHF. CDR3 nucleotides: TGTGCCAGCAGCCCTCCCAATTCACCCCTCCACTTT.

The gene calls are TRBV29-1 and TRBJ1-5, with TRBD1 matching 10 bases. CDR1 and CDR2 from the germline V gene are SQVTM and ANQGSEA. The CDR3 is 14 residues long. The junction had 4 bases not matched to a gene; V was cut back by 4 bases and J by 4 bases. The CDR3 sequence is CSVARTGGNQPQHF. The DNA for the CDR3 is TGCAGCGTTGCCCGGACAGGGGGAAATCAGCCCCAGCATTTT.

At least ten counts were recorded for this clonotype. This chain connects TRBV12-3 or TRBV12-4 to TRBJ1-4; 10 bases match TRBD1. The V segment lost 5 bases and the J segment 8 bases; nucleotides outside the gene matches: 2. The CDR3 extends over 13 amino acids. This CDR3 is CASSDRGREKLFF. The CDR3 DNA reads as TGTGCCAGCAGTGACAGGGGGCGAGAAAAACTGTTTTTT.

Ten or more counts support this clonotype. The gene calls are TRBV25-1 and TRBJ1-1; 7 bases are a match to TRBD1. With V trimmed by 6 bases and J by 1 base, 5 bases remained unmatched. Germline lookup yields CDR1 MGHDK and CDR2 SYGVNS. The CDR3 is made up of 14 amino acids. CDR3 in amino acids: CASRPDRANTEAFF. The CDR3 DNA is TGTGCCAGCAGACCCGACAGGGCGAACACTGAAGCTTTCTTT. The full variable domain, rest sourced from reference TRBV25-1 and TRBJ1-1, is EADIYQTPRYLVIGTGKKITLECSQTMGHDKMYWYQQDPGMELHLIHYSYGVNSTEKGDLSSESTVSRIRTEHFPLTLESARPSHTSQYLCASRPDRANTEAFFGQGTRLTVV.

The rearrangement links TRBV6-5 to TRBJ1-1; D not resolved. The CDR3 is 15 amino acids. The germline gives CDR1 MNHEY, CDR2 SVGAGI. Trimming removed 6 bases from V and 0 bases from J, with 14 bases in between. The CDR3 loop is CASRSGWPLNTEAFF. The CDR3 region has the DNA TGTGCCAGCAGGAGCGGATGGCCCTTGAACACTGAAGCTTTCTTT.

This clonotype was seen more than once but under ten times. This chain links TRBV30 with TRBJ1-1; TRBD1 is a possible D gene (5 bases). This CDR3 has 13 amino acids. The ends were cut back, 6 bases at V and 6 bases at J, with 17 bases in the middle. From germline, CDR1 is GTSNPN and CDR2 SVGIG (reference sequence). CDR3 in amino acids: CACSQGKGAEAFF. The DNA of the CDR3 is TGTGCCTGTTCCCAGGGAAAGGGCGCTGAAGCTTTCTTT.

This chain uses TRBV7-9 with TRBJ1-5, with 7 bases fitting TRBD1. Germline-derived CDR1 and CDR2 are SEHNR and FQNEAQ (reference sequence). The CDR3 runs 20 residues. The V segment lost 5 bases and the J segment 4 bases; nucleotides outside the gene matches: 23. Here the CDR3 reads CASSQAGTEDADRDNQPQHF. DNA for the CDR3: TGTGCCAGCAGCCAGGCCGGGACAGAGGATGCCGATCGGGATAATCAGCCCCAGCATTTT.

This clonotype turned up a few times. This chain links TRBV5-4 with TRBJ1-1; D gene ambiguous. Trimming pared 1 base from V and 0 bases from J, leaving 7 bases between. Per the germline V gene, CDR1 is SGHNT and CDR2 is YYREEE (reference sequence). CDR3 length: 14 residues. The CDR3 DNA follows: TGTGCCAGCAGCTTGTTCAGGTTGAACACTGAAGCTTTCTTT. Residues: CASSLFRLNTEAFF.

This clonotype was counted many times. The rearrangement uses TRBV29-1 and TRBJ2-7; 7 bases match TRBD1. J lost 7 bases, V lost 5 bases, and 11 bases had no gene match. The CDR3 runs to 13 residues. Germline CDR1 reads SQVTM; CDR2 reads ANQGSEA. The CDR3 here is CSVYTPDRVEQYF. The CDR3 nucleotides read TGCAGCGTTTATACCCCCGACAGGGTGGAGCAGTACTTC.

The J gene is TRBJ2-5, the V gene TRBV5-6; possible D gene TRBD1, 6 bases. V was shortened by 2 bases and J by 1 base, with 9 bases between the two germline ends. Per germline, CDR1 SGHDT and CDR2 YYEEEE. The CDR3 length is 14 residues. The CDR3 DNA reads TGTGCCAGCAGCTTTAGGACAGTCCAAGAGACCCAGTACTTC. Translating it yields CASSFRTVQETQYF.

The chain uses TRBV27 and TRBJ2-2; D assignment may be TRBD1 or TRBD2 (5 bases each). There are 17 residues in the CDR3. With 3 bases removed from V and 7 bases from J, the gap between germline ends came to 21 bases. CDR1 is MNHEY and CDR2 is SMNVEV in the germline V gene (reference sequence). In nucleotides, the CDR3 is TGTGCCAGCAGTTTCCGGGACCGATCATCTCAAATCGGGGAGCTGTTTTTT. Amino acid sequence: CASSFRDRSSQIGELFF.

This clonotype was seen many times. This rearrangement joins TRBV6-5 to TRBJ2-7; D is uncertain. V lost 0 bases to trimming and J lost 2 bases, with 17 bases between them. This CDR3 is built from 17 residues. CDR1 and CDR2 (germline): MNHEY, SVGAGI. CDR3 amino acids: CASSYSERPSSPYEQYF. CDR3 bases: TGTGCCAGCAGTTACTCGGAAAGACCCTCAAGCCCCTACGAGCAGTACTTC.

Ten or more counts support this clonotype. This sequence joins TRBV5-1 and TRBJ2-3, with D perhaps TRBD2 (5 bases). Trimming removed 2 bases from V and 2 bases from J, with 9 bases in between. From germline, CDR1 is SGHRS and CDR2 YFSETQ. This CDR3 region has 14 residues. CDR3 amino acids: CASSLRTDTDTQYF. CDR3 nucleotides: TGCGCCAGCAGCTTAAGGACTGACACAGATACGCAGTATTTT.

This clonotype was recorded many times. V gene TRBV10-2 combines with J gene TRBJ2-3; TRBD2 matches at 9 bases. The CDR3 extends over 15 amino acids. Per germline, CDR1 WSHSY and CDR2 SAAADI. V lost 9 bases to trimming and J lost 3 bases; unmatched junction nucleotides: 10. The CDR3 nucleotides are TGCGCCAGTGACCGGGTAGCGGGAGCGACAGATACGCAGTATTTT. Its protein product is CASDRVAGATDTQYF.

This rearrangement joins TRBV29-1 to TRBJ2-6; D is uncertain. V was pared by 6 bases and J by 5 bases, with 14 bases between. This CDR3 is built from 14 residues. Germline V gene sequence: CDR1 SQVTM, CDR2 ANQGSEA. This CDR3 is CSVQSVLRANVLTF. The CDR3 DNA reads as TGCAGCGTCCAAAGCGTCCTAAGGGCCAACGTCCTGACTTTC. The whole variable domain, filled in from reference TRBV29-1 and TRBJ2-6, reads SAVISQKPSRDICQRGTSLTIQCQVDSQVTMMFWYRQQPGQSLTLIATANQGSEATYESGFVIDKFPISRPNLTFSTLTVSNMSPEDSSIYLCSVQSVLRANVLTFGAGSRLTVL.

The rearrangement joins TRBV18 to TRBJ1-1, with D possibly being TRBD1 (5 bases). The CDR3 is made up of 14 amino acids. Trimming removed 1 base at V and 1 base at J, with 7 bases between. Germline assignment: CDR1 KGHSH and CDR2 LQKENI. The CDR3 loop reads CASSPRDGNTEAFF. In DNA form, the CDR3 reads TGTGCCAGCTCACCACGGGACGGGAACACTGAAGCTTTCTTT.

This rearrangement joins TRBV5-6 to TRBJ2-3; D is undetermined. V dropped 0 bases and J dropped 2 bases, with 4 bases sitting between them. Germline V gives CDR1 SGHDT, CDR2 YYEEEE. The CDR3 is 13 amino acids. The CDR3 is CASSLDITDTQYF. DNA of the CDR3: TGTGCCAGCAGCTTGGACATCACAGATACGCAGTATTTT.

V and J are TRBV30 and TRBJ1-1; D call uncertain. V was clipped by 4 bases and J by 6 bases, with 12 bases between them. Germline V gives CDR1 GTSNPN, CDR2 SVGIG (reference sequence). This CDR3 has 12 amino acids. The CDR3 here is CAWTLSGPEAFF. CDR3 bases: TGTGCCTGGACCCTGTCTGGCCCTGAAGCTTTCTTT.

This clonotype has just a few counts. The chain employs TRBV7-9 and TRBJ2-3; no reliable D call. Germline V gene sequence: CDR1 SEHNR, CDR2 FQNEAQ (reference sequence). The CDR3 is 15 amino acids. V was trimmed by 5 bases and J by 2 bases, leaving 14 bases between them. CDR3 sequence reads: CASSESTRLTDTQYF. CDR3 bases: TGTGCCAGCAGCGAATCTACTCGCCTCACAGATACGCAGTATTTT.

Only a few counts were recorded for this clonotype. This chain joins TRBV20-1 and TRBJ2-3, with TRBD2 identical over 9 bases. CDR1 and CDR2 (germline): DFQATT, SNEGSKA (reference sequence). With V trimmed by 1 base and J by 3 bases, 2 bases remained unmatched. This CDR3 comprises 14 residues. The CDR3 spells CSARGSGSTDTQYF. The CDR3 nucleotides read TGCAGTGCTAGAGGTAGCGGGAGTACAGATACGCAGTATTTT.

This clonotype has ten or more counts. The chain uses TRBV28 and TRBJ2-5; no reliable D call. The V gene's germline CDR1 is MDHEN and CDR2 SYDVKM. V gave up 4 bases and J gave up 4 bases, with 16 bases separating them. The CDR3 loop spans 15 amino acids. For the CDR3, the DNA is TGTGCCAGCAGTTCTACTACTCGGACGATAGAGACCCAGTACTTC. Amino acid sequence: CASSSTTRTIETQYF. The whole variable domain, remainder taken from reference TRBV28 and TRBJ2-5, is DVKVTQSSRYLVKRTGEKVFLECVQDMDHENMFWYRQDPGLGLRLIYFSYDVKMKEKGDIPEGYSVSREKKERFSLILESASTNQTSMYLCASSSTTRTIETQYFGPGTRLLVL.

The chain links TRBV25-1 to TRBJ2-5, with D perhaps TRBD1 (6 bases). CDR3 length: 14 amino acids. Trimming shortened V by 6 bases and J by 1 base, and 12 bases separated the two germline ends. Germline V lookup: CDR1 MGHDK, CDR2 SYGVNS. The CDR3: CASRMRGSQETQYF. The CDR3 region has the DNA TGTGCCAGCAGGATGAGGGGGTCCCAAGAGACCCAGTACTTC. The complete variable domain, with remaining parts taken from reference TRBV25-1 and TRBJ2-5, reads EADIYQTPRYLVIGTGKKITLECSQTMGHDKMYWYQQDPGMELHLIHYSYGVNSTEKGDLSSESTVSRIRTEHFPLTLESARPSHTSQYLCASRMRGSQETQYFGPGTRLLVL.

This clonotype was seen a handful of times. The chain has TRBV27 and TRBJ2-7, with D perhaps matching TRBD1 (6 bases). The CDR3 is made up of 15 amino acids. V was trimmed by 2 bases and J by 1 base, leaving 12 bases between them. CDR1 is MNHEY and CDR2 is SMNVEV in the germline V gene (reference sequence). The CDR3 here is CASSLTTGRSYEQYF. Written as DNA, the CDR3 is TGTGCCAGCAGTTTAACCACAGGGCGGTCCTACGAGCAGTACTTC.

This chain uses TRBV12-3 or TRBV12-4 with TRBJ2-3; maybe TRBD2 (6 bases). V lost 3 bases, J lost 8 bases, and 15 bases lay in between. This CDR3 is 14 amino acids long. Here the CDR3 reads CASSLGFTGGTQYF. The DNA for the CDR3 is TGTGCCAGCAGTTTGGGATTTACCGGGGGTACGCAGTATTTT.

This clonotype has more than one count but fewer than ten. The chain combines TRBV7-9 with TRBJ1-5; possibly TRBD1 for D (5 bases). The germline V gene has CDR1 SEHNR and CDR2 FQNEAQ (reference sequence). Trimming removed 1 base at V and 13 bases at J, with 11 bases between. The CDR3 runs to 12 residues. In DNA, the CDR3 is TGTGCCAGCAGCTTAGGCGGGGGGTTACAGCATTTT. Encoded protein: CASSLGGGLQHF.

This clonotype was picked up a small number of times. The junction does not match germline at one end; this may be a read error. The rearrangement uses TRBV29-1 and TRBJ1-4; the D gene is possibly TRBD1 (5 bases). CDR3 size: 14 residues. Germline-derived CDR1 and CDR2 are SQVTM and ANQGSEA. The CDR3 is CSAEDSATNEKLFF. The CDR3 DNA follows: TGCAGCGCTGAAGACAGTGCAACTAATGAAAAACTGTTTTTT. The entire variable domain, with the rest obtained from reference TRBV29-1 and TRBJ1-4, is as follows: SAVISQKPSRDICQRGTSLTIQCQVDSQVTMMFWYRQQPGQSLTLIATANQGSEATYESGFVIDKFPISRPNLTFSTLTVSNMSPEDSSIYLCSAEDSATNEKLFFGSGTQLSVL.

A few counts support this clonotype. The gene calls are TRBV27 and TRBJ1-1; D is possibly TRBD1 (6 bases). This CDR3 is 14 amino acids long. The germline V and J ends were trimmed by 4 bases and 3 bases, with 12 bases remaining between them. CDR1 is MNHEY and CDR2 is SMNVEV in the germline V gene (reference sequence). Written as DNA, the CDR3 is TGTGCCAGCAGTTCGGGGGGCGGGTACACTGAAGCTTTCTTT. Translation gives CASSSGGGYTEAFF.